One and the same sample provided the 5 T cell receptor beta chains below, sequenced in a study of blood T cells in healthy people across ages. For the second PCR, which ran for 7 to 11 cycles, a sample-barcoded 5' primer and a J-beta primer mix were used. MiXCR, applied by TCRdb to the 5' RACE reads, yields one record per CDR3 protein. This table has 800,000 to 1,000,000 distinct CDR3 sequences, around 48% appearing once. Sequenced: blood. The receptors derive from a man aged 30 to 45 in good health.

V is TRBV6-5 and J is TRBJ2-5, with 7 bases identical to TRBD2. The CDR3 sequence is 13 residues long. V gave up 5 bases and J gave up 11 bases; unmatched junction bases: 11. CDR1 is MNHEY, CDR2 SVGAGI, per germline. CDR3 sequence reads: CASSPGLLNEQYF. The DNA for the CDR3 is TGTGCCAGCAGTCCGGGACTACTCAATGAGCAGTACTTC.

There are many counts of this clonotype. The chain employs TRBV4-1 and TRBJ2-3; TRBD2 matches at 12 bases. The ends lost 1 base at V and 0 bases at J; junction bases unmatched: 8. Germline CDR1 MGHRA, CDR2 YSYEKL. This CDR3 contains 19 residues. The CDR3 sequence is CASSQVPSGGASSTDTQYF. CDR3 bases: TGCGCCAGCAGCCAAGTGCCTAGCGGGGGGGCGTCTAGCACAGATACGCAGTATTTT.

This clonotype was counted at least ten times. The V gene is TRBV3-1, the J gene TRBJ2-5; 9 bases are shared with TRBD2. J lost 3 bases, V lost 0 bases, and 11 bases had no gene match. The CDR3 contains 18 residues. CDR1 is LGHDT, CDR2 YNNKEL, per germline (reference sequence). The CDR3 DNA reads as TGTGCCAGCAGCCAAGAATTTTCTAGCGGGGTTAGAGAAGAGACCCAGTACTTC. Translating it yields CASSQEFSSGVREETQYF.

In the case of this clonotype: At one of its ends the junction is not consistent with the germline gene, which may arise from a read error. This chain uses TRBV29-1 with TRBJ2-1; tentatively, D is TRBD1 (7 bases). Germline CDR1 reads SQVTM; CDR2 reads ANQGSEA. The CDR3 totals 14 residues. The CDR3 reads CSVDGRGTYNERFF. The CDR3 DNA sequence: TGCAGCGTTGATGGCAGGGGGACTTACAATGAGCGGTTCTTC.

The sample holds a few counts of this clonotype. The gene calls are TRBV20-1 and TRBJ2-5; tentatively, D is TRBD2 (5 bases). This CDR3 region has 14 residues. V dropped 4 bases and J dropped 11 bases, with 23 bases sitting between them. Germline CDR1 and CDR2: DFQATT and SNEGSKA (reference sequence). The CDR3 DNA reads TGCAGTGCTACCCCGAGCCTCAACCCAAGGGAGCAGTACTTC. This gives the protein CSATPSLNPREQYF.